The present T cell receptor (beta chain) was sequenced within a study of T cell repertoires in cytomegalovirus infection. For the study at large: Public TCR beta signatures were indicative of both CMV infection and a matching HLA type. Study-level results: Predominance within the ex vivo response was attributable to HLA-C-restricted CMV-specific TCR beta clonotypes. The study identified carriers of CMV plus the relevant HLA from cumulative public TCR beta family frequency.

This clonotype was seen only a few times. Antigen specificity is unknown. A single record per CDR3 protein comes from TCRdb applying MiXCR to the reads. The sample includes fewer than 60,000 distinct CDR3 sequences, around a fifth of them seen just once. Per the germline V gene, CDR1 is SGHDT and CDR2 is YYEEEE. With 2 bases clipped from V and 3 bases from J, the junction kept 2 bases outside the gene matches. This CDR3 is built from 14 residues. Sequencing used CD8+ T cells from cultured PBMCs, obtained from culture after CMV antigen stimulation. V and J are TRBV5-6 and TRBJ2-1; the match to TRBD1 covers 7 bases. The clonotype was recovered from a human donor in good health (CMV status not recorded). Some clones in this sample may be carry-over from other donors' samples. The CDR3 is CASSFRDSYNEQFF. CDR3 bases: TGTGCCAGCAGCTTCCGGGACAGCTACAATGAGCAGTTCTTC. Supplemented by reference TRBV5-6 and TRBJ2-1, the full variable domain reads DAGVTQSPTHLIKTRGQQVTLRCSPKSGHDTVSWYQQALGQGPQFIFQYYEEEERQRGNFPDRFSGHQFPNYSSELNVNALLLGDSALYLCASSFRDSYNEQFFGPGTRLTVL.